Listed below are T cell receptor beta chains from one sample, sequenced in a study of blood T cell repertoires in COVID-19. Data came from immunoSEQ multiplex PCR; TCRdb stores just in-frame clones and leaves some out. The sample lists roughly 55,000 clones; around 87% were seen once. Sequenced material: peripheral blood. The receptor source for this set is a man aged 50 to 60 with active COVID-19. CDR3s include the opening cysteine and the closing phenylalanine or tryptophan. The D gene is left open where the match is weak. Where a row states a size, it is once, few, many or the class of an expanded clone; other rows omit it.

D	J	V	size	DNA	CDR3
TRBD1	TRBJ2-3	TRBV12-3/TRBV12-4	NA	TGTGCCAGCAGTAGGACAGGGGGTACGCAGTATTTT	CASSRTGGTQYF
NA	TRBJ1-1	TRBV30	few	TGTGCCTGGAGGTTAAGTAGCACTGAAGCTTTCTTT	CAWRLSSTEAFF
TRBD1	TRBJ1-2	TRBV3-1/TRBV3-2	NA	TGTGCCAGCACTCACAGGACAGGGATCTATGGCTACACCTTC	CASTHRTGIYGYTF
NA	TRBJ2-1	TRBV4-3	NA	TGCGCCAGCAGCCAAGGGCTGGGGCGGGGCTTTGACAATGAGCAGTTCTTC	CASSQGLGRGFDNEQFF
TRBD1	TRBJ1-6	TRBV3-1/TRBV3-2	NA	TGTGCCAGCAGCCAAGTTAGGGACAGTCCCCGAAATTCACCCCTCCACTTT	CASSQVRDSPRNSPLHF
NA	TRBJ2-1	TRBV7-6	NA	TGTGCCAGCAGCTCCCCGCGGGCCCACTACAATGAGCAGTTCTTC	CASSSPRAHYNEQFF
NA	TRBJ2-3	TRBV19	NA	TGTGCCAGTAGTCGGGTAGGACTCATAGGTGCAGATACGCAGTATTTT	CASSRVGLIGADTQYF
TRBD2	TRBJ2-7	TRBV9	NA	TGTGCCAGCAGCGTAGGGAGTAGCGGGAGCCTCAACGAGCAGTACTTC	CASSVGSSGSLNEQYF
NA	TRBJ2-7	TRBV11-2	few	TGTGCCAGCAGCTTAGGCGGAGTAAATGAGCAGTACTTC	CASSLGGVNEQYF
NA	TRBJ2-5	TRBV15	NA	TGTGCCACCAGCAGAGATCATCCAGAACAAGAGACCCAGTACTTC	CATSRDHPEQETQYF
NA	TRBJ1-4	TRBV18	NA	TGTGCCAGCTCACCTCAGCTGGAGGGAGGTGGCGAAAAACTGTTTTTT	CASSPQLEGGGEKLFF
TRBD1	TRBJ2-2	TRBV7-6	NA	TGTGCCAGCAGCGCCTACAGGGGGCGCGGCGGGGAGCTGTTTTTT	CASSAYRGRGGELFF
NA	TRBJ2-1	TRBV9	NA	TGTGCCAGCAGCGCGCAGGGGAGCTCCTACAATGAGCAGTTCTTC	CASSAQGSSYNEQFF
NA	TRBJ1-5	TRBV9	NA	TGTGCCAGCAGCGTAGGGTTGACATTCAATCAGCCCCAGCATTTT	CASSVGLTFNQPQHF
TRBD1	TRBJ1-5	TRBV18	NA	TGTGCCAGCTCACCCAGCAAGGGGGCGAACAATCAGCCCCAGCATTTT	CASSPSKGANNQPQHF
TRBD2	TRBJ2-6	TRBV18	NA	TGTGCCAGCTCACCACAGGCTAGCGGGGGGTCTGGGGCCAACGTCCTGACTTTC	CASSPQASGGSGANVLTF
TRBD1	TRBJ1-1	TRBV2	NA	TGTGCCAGCAGTGGCCGGACAGGGGGCACTGAAGCTTTCTTT	CASSGRTGGTEAFF
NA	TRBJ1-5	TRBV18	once	TGTGCCAGCTCACCAACGCCAGGGAATCAGCCCCAGCATTTT	CASSPTPGNQPQHF
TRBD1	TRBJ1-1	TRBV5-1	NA	TGCGCCAGCAGCTTTGGACAGGGCGGGAGCACTGAAGCTTTCTTT	CASSFGQGGSTEAFF
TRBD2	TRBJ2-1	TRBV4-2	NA	TGTGCCAGCAGCCCCTCTAGCGGGGGGTCTGACAATGAGCAGTTCTTC	CASSPSSGGSDNEQFF
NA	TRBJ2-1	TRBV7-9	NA	TGTGCCAGCAGCTCTGAGTACAATGAGCAGTTCTTC	CASSSEYNEQFF
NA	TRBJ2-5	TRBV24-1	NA	TGTGCCACCAGTCCAGGGAATAGAAAGACCCAGTACTTC	CATSPGNRKTQYF
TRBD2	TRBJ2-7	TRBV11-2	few	TGTGCCAGCAGCTTAGGGGCGGGGGGCTCCTACGAGCAGTACTTC	CASSLGAGGSYEQYF
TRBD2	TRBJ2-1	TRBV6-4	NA	TGTGCCAGCAGTGACTCCGGGGGGGCCGGCAATGAGCAGTTCTTC	CASSDSGGAGNEQFF
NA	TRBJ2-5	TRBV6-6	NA	TGTGCCAGCAGTTATGGACAGTTTCAAGAGACCCAGTACTTC	CASSYGQFQETQYF
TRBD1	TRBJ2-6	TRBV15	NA	TGTGCCACCAGTATAGACAGGGCTGGGGCCAACGTCCTGACTTTC	CATSIDRAGANVLTF
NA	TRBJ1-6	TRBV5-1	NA	TGCGCCAGCAGCTTGGAAGGGGTCAACTCACCCCTCCACTTT	CASSLEGVNSPLHF
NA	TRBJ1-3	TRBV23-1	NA	TGCGCCAGCAGTCCTAAGGTGGAGGGCTCTGGAAACACCATATATTTT	CASSPKVEGSGNTIYF
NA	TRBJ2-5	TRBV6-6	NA	TGTGCCAGCAGTTATCAGGGTCTCCAAGAGACCCAGTACTTC	CASSYQGLQETQYF
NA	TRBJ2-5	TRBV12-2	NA	TGTGCAAGTCGCTTAGAGGCGTGCGGGAGAGGGGGGTTGACCCAGTACTTC	CASRLEACGRGGLTQYF
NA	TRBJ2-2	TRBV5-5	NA	TGTGCCAGCATCGAGGCGGGACTTCTTAACACCGGGGAGCTGTTTTTT	CASIEAGLLNTGELFF
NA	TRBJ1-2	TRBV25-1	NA	TGTGCCAGCAGTGCCGGGACAATCTATGGCTACACCTTC	CASSAGTIYGYTF
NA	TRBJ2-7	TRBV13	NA	TGTGCCAGCAGCTTACTAGTGGGCGAGCAGTACTTC	CASSLLVGEQYF
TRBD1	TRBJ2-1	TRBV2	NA	TGTGCCAGCAGCTTAGACGGGACAGGGTCCTACAATGAGCAGTTCTTC	CASSLDGTGSYNEQFF
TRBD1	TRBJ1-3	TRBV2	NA	TGTGCCAGCAGCGCGACAGGGACCTCTGGAAACACCATATATTTT	CASSATGTSGNTIYF
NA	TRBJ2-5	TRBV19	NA	TGTGCCAGTAGTATACAACTAGCCCTCCAAGAGACCCAGTACTTC	CASSIQLALQETQYF
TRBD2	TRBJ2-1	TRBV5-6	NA	TGTGCCAGCAGCACCGGGACTAGCGGCTACAATGAGCAGTTCTTC	CASSTGTSGYNEQFF
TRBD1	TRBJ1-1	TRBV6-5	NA	TGTGCCAGCAGTTCATCGACAGGGGTGGGGACTGAAGCTTTCTTT	CASSSSTGVGTEAFF
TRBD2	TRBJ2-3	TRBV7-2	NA	TGTGCCAGCAGCCCACCAGCGGGAGCCATAGATACGCAGTATTTT	CASSPPAGAIDTQYF
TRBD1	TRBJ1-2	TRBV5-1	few	TGCGCCAGCAGCGAGGTACAGGGGTATGGCTACACCTTC	CASSEVQGYGYTF
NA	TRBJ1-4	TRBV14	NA	TGTGCCAGCAGCCCGGGCCTCCCGGGGGAAAAACTGTTTTTT	CASSPGLPGEKLFF
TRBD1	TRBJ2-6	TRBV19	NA	TGTGCCAGTAGTGTCCAGGGGGCTGGGGCCAACGTCCTGACTTTC	CASSVQGAGANVLTF
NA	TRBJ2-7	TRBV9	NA	TGTGCCAGCAGCGTAGAGCTGCGGGCCTACGAGCAGTACTTC	CASSVELRAYEQYF
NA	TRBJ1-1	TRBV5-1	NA	TGCGCCAGCAGCTCTACTTCACCGAACACTGAAGCTTTCTTT	CASSSTSPNTEAFF